This TCR beta chain was captured by sequencing in a study of blood T cell repertoires in COVID-19. Clones were sequenced by immunoSEQ multiplex PCR, and TCRdb holds only the in-frame ones, with some missing. Of around 170,000 clones listed, 80% are singletons. This clone was recorded only once. Assignment of participants to cohorts was predicated upon participant-reported clinical history. The V gene lost 1 base and the J gene lost 6 bases, with 6 bases spanning the gap. The germline V gene encodes CDR1 SGHVS and CDR2 FQNEAQ. The CDR3 runs to 12 residues. The specimen was PBMCs or T cells enriched from blood (not recorded which). The chain has TRBV7-8 and TRBJ1-1; no reliable D call. The clonotype originates from a man in his sixties who had been exposed to COVID-19. The CDR3 spells CASSLVAAEAFF. The DNA for the CDR3 is TGTGCCAGCAGCTTAGTGGCTGCTGAAGCTTTCTTT. The full variable domain, rest sourced from reference TRBV7-8 and TRBJ1-1, is GAGVSQSPRYKVAKRGQDVALRCDPISGHVSLFWYQQALGQGPEFLTYFQNEAQLDKSGLPSDRFFAERPEGSVSTLKIQRTQQEDSAVYLCASSLVAAEAFFGQGTRLTVV.